The 20 T cell receptor beta chains below come from one sample, sequenced in a study of T cell responses to AZD1222 COVID-19 vaccine. Profiled with immunoSEQ multiplex PCR; TCRdb holds only in-frame clones, not every one. The table shows around 160,000 clones, with 89% occurring only once. Here the sequenced sample was peripheral blood, taken on day 0 of AZD1222 vaccination. These receptors were obtained from an adult in good health.

The chain couples TRBV11-2 to TRBJ2-7; 7 bases fit TRBD2. Germline V CDR1 and CDR2: SGHAT, FQNNGV. This CDR3 is built from 14 residues. V was clipped by 1 base and J by 6 bases; unmatched bases: 6. In nucleotides, the CDR3 is TGTGCCAGCAGCTTAGGGGCGGGAGATCTCGAGCAGTACTTC. Protein product: CASSLGAGDLEQYF. The whole variable domain, filled in from reference TRBV11-2 and TRBJ2-7, reads EAGVAQSPRYKIIEKRQSVAFWCNPISGHATLYWYQQILGQGPKLLIQFQNNGVVDDSQLPKDRFSAERLKGVDSTLKIQPAKLEDSAVYLCASSLGAGDLEQYFGPGTRLTVT.

The genes are TRBV5-1 and TRBJ1-3; 8 bases fit TRBD1. The germline CDR1 and CDR2 sequences are SGHRS and YFSETQ. The CDR3 extends over 14 amino acids. V was pared by 2 bases and J by 4 bases, with 2 bases of the junction left unmatched. The DNA for the CDR3 is TGCGCCAGCAGCTTAGACAGGGGAGGAAACACCATATATTTT. Translating it yields CASSLDRGGNTIYF.

The chain has TRBV19 and TRBJ1-5; D is uncertain. The CDR3 totals 16 residues. The V gene's germline CDR1 is LNHDA and CDR2 SQIVND (reference sequence). V shed 2 bases and J shed 3 bases, with 14 bases lying between them. The CDR3 here is CASSILFGGSNQPQHF. Written as DNA, the CDR3 is TGTGCCAGTAGTATACTTTTCGGCGGGTCCAATCAGCCCCAGCATTTT.

This clone came up a few times. V and J are TRBV7-9 and TRBJ1-5; 9 positions agree with TRBD1. The junction had 7 bases not matched to a gene; V was cut back by 4 bases and J by 9 bases. The CDR3 spans 14 residues. Germline V gene lookup returns CDR1 SEHNR and CDR2 FQNEAQ (reference sequence). CDR3 protein: CASSSPGQGSPQHF. The CDR3 nucleotides read TGTGCCAGCAGCTCACCGGGACAGGGCTCGCCCCAGCATTTT. Looking up the rest from reference TRBV7-9 and TRBJ1-5 gives the full variable domain: DTGVSQNPRHKITKRGQNVTFRCDPISEHNRLYWYRQTLGQGPEFLTYFQNEAQLEKSRLLSDRFSAERPKGSFSTLEIQRTEQGDSAMYLCASSSPGQGSPQHFGDGTRLSIL.

The chain couples TRBV28 to TRBJ2-7, with 10 bases aligning to TRBD2. After removal of 7 bases from V and 3 bases from J, the junction contained 15 bases not matched to a gene. CDR3 length: 17 amino acids. From germline, CDR1 is MDHEN and CDR2 SYDVKM. CDR3 amino acids: CASISPGASGSFYEQYF. CDR3 nucleotide sequence: TGTGCCAGCATTTCACCTGGGGCTAGCGGGAGTTTCTACGAGCAGTACTTC.

V and J are TRBV4-3 and TRBJ1-4; weak D call: TRBD1 (5 bases). V lost 0 bases to trimming and J lost 10 bases, with 21 bases between them. CDR3 length: 17 amino acids. Germline CDR1 is LGHNA and CDR2 is YSLEER. CDR3 in DNA: TGCGCCAGCAGCCAAGAAGTGGAGCGGGCCCAGGGTGGAAAACTGTTTTTT. Encoded protein: CASSQEVERAQGGKLFF.

The chain combines TRBV5-5 with TRBJ1-1; D is uncertain. Trimming removed 0 bases from V and 3 bases from J, with 9 bases in between. Germline V gene data show CDR1 as SGHKS and CDR2 as YYEKEE (reference sequence). The CDR3 consists of 14 residues. Written as DNA, the CDR3 is TGTGCCAGCAGCTTGGACGTTAGGGACACTGAAGCTTTCTTT. Protein: CASSLDVRDTEAFF. The full variable domain, in which reference TRBV5-5 and TRBJ1-1 provide the parts outside the CDR3, is DAGVTQSPTHLIKTRGQQVTLRCSPISGHKSVSWYQQVLGQGPQFIFQYYEKEERGRGNFPDRFSARQFPNYSSELNVNALLLGDSALYLCASSLDVRDTEAFFGQGTRLTVV.

The chain uses TRBV11-3 and TRBJ2-1; maybe TRBD1 (5 bases). The CDR3 contains 15 residues. V lost 2 bases, J lost 5 bases, and 13 bases lay in between. Germline CDR1 is SGHNT and CDR2 is YENEEA. The CDR3 DNA reads as TGTGCCAGCAGCTTAAAAAGGGTAGGGGACAATGAGCAGTTCTTC. Amino acid sequence: CASSLKRVGDNEQFF.

This sequence joins TRBV30 and TRBJ1-2, with 7 nucleotides matching TRBD1. The germline CDR1 and CDR2 sequences are GTSNPN and SVGIG (reference sequence). V gave up 1 base and J gave up 7 bases; unmatched junction bases: 6. This CDR3 has 13 amino acids. CDR3 nucleotide sequence: TGTGCCTGGAGTGACGGGTACAGGGGTGGCTACACCTTC. As protein: CAWSDGYRGGYTF. The entire variable domain, with the rest obtained from reference TRBV30 and TRBJ1-2, is as follows: SQTIHQWPATLVQPVGSPLSLECTVEGTSNPNLYWYRQAAGRGLQLLFYSVGIGQISSEVPQNLSASRPQDRQFILSSKKLLLSDSGFYLCAWSDGYRGGYTFGSGTRLTVV.

On this clone: Other DNA sequences in the sample encode the same CDR3. The genes are TRBV18 and TRBJ1-1; D is perhaps TRBD1 (5 bases). With 6 bases removed from V and 3 bases from J, the gap between germline ends came to 17 bases. This CDR3 contains 15 residues. The germline gives CDR1 KGHSH, CDR2 LQKENI. The CDR3 loop reads CASSPRAGRDTEAFF. The CDR3 DNA sequence: TGTGCCAGCTCTCCCCGGGCAGGGCGGGACACTGAAGCTTTCTTT.

In this sample, this clone turned up once. This chain uses TRBV11-2 with TRBJ2-5; D not resolved. Trimming removed 4 bases at V and 2 bases at J, with 17 bases between. CDR1 SGHAT and CDR2 FQNNGV come from the germline V gene. The CDR3 extends over 16 amino acids. CDR3 in amino acids: CASSYYAKDLQETQYF. As DNA, the CDR3 is TGTGCCAGCAGCTACTATGCTAAGGACCTACAAGAGACCCAGTACTTC.

The rearrangement uses TRBV7-8 and TRBJ2-2; no firm D call. From germline, CDR1 is SGHVS and CDR2 FQNEAQ. V dropped 3 bases and J dropped 5 bases, with 7 bases sitting between them. This CDR3 is 13 amino acids long. CDR3 nucleotide sequence: TGTGCCAGCAGCTTCATACGGACCGGGGAGCTGTTTTTT. Protein product: CASSFIRTGELFF.

This clone was seen only once. This chain uses TRBV20-1 with TRBJ1-2; unclear D gene. Between the trimmed V and J ends, which lost 2 bases and 7 bases, there was a span of 8 bases. The germline CDR1 and CDR2 sequences are DFQATT and SNEGSKA (reference sequence). The CDR3 length is 11 residues. CDR3 in DNA: TGCAGTGCTAGACGAGGTATTGGCTACACCTTC. It encodes CSARRGIGYTF.

The sample holds one count of this clone. The limits of the CDR3 on the DNA are not certain, so only TCRdb's listed CDR3 is given. The CDR3: CASSSSTGLYGYTF. The chain recombines TRBV2 with TRBJ1-2; the DNA was not compared with TRBD1, the D call given in the table. Including both end residues, the CDR3 is 14 amino acids long. Germline CDR1 reads SNHLY; CDR2 reads FYNNEI.

This clone is medium-sized in the sample. J is TRBJ2-2 and V is TRBV10-2; D unclear. This CDR3 spans 15 amino acids. Germline CDR1 is WSHSY and CDR2 is SAAADI. With 11 bases removed from V and 4 bases from J, the gap between germline ends came to 20 bases. CDR3 nucleotides: TGCGCCGGCTCAGGCGAAGAGTCGGGCACCGGGGAGCTGTTTTTT. Translation: CAGSGEESGTGELFF.

The CDR3 DNA reads TGTGCCAGCAGTTGGATGACAGGGGTACGCTACGAGCAGTACTTC. It is translated as CASSWMTGVRYEQYF. The J gene is TRBJ2-7, the V gene TRBV6-2 or TRBV6-3; 8 positions match TRBD1. The CDR3 covers 15 residues. V was pared by 4 bases and J by 3 bases, with 8 bases of the junction left unmatched. CDR1 is MNHEY, CDR2 SVGEGT, per germline.

The genes are TRBV7-6 and TRBJ2-1, with 8 bases lining up with TRBD2. CDR1 is SGHVS, CDR2 FNYEAQ, per germline. V was pared by 5 bases and J by 4 bases, with 7 bases of the junction left unmatched. The CDR3 is 15 amino acids. In DNA, the CDR3 is TGTGCCAGCAGCACCGGACTAGCAGTATACAATGAGCAGTTCTTC. It is translated as CASSTGLAVYNEQFF. Combining the CDR3 with reference TRBV7-6 and TRBJ2-1 gives the whole variable domain GAGVSQSPRYKVTKRGQDVALRCDPISGHVSLYWYRQALGQGPEFLTYFNYEAQQDKSGLPNDRFSAERPEGSISTLTIQRTEQRDSAMYRCASSTGLAVYNEQFFGPGTRLTVL.

The chain is built from TRBV11-2 and TRBJ1-5; no firm D call. The CDR3 runs 13 residues. In germline, CDR1 is SGHAT, CDR2 FQNNGV. Trimming took off 0 bases at V and 9 bases at J, with 9 bases between the two ends. The CDR3 sequence: CASSLDPVSPQHF. In DNA form, the CDR3 reads TGTGCCAGCAGCTTAGATCCGGTATCGCCCCAGCATTTT.

The chain links TRBV9 to TRBJ2-1, with D hard to call. There are 15 residues in the CDR3. Trimming left V 0 bases short and J 6 bases short, with 13 bases between. In germline, CDR1 is SGDLS, CDR2 YYNGEE. The CDR3 DNA sequence: TGTGCCAGCAGCGTAGCTGCCAGCCCGGGCAATGAGCAGTTCTTC. It encodes CASSVAASPGNEQFF.

This chain connects TRBV6-4 to TRBJ2-3, with a weak D call TRBD2 (6 bases). This CDR3 spans 14 amino acids. The germline V and J ends were trimmed by 2 bases and 2 bases, with 8 bases remaining between them. Germline values: CDR1 MRHNA, CDR2 SNTAGT. The CDR3, as DNA: TGTGCCAGCAGTGACGGGACTGACACAGATACGCAGTATTTT. This gives the protein CASSDGTDTDTQYF.